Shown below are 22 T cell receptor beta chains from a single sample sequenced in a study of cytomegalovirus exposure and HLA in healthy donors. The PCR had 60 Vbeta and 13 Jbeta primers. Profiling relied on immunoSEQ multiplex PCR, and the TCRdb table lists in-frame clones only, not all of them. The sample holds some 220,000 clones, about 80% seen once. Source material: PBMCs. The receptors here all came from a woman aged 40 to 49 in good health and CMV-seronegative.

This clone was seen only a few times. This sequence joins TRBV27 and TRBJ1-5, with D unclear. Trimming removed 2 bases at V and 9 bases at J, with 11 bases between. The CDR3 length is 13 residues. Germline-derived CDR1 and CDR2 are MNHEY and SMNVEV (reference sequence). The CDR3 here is CASSLGRGLPQHF. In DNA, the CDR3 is TGTGCCAGCAGTTTAGGCCGAGGTCTGCCCCAGCATTTT.

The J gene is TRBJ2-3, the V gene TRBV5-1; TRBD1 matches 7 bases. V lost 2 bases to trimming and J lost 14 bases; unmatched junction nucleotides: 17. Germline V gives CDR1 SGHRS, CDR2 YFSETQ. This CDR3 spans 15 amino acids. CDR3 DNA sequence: TGCGCCAGCAGCTTAACAGGGGCCCTCGAAGGCAATCCGTATTTT. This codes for CASSLTGALEGNPYF.

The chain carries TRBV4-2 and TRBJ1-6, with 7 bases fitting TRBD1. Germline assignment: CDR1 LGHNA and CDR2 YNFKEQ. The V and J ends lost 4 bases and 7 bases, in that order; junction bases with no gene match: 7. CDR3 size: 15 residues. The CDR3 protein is CASSPQGRSNSPLHF. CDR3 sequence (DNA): TGTGCCAGCAGCCCACAGGGGAGGTCGAATTCACCCCTCCACTTT.

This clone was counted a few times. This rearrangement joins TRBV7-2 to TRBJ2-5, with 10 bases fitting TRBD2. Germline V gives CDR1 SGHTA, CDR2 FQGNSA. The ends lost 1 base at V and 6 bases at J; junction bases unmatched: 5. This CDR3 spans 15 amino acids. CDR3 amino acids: CASSLVRSGGQTQYF. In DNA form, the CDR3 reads TGTGCCAGCAGCTTAGTCCGTAGCGGGGGGCAGACCCAGTACTTC. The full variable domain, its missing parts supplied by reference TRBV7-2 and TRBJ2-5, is GAGVSQSPSNKVTEKGKDVELRCDPISGHTALYWYRQSLGQGLEFLIYFQGNSAPDKSGLPSDRFSAERTGGSVSTLTIQRTQQEDSAVYLCASSLVRSGGQTQYFGPGTRLLVL.

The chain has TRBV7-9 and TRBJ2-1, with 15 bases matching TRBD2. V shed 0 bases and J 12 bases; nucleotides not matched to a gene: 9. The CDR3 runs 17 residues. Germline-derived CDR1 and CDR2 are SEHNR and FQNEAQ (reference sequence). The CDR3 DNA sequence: TGTGCCAGCAGCTTAGCCGGGACTAGCGGGGGGTTCGCTGTGCAGTTCTTC. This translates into CASSLAGTSGGFAVQFF.

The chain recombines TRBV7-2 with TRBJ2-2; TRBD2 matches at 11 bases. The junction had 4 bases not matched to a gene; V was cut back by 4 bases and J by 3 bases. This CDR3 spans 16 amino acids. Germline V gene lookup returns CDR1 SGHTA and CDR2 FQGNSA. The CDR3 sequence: CASSYLAGGDTGELFF. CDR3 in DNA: TGTGCCAGCAGCTATCTAGCGGGGGGTGACACCGGGGAGCTGTTTTTT.

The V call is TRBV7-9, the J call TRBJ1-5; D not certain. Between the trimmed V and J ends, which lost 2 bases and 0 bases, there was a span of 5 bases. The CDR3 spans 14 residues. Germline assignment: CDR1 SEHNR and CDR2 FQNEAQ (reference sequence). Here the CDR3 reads CASSLWPSNQPQHF. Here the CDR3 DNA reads TGTGCCAGCAGCTTATGGCCTAGCAATCAGCCCCAGCATTTT.

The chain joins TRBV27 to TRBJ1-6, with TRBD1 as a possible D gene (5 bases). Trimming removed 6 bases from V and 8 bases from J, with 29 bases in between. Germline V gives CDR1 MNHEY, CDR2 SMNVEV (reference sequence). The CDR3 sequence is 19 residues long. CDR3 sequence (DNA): TGTGCCAGCAGCTTCTTACGCGGGATCCCGGGGGTTGACGATTCACCCCTCCACTTT. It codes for CASSFLRGIPGVDDSPLHF.

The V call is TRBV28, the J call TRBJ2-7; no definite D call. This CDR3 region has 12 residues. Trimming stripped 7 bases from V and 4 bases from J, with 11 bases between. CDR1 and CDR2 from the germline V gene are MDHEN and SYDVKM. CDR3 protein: CASNPPGYEQYF. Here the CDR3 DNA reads TGTGCCAGCAACCCCCCGGGTTACGAGCAGTACTTC.

The CDR3 here is CASSYSSGHQPQHF. For the CDR3, the DNA is TGTGCCAGCAGTTACAGTTCAGGGCATCAGCCCCAGCATTTT. The genes are TRBV6-5 and TRBJ1-5; D perhaps matches TRBD1 (5 bases). Germline CDR1 MNHEY, CDR2 SVGAGI. This CDR3 is 14 amino acids long. V was trimmed by 2 bases and J by 5 bases, leaving 10 bases between them.

The CDR3 is CASSMRTEAFF. DNA of the CDR3: TGTGCCAGTAGTATGCGTACTGAAGCTTTCTTT. This chain joins TRBV19 and TRBJ1-1; D is unclear. V was cut by 3 bases and J by 5 bases, with 4 bases left in between. Germline CDR1 reads LNHDA; CDR2 reads SQIVND (reference sequence). The CDR3 has 11 amino acids.

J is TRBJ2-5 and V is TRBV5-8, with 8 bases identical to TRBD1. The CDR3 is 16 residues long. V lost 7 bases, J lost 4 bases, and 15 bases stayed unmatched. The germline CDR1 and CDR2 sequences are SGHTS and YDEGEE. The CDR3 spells CASDIRQGTRGETQYF. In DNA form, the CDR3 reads TGTGCCAGCGATATAAGACAGGGGACGAGGGGAGAGACCCAGTACTTC.

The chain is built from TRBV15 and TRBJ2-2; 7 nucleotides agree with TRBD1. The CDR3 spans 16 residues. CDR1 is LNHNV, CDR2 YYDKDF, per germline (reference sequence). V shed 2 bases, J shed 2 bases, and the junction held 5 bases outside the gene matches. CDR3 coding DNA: TGTGCCACCAGCAGATCGGACAGGCGTAACACCGGGGAGCTGTTTTTT. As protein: CATSRSDRRNTGELFF.

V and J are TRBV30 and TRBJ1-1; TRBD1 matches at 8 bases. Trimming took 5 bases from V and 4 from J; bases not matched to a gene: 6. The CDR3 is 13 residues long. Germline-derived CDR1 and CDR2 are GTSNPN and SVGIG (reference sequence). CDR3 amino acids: CAWSQGEGTEAFF. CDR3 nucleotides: TGTGCCTGGTCACAGGGGGAGGGCACTGAAGCTTTCTTT.

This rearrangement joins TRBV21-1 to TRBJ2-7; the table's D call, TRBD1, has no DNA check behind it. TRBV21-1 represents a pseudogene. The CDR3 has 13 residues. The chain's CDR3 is CASSQATDGKQYF. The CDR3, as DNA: TGTGCCAGCAGCCAAGCGACAGACGGAAAGCAGTACTTC.

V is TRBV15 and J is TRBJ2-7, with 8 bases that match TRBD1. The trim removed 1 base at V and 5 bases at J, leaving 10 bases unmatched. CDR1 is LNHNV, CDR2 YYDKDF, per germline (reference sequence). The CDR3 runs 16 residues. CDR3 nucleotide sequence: TGTGCCACCAGCAGAGCCTCGACAGGGGCTCTCCACGAGCAGTACTTC. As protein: CATSRASTGALHEQYF.

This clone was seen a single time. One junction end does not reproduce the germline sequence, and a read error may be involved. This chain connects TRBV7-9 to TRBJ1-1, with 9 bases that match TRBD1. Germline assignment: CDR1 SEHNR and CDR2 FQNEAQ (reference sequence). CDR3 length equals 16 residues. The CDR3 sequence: CSSSLTGGDRGTEAFF. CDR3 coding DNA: TGTTCCAGCAGCCTAACAGGGGGCGATAGGGGAACTGAAGCTTTCTTT.

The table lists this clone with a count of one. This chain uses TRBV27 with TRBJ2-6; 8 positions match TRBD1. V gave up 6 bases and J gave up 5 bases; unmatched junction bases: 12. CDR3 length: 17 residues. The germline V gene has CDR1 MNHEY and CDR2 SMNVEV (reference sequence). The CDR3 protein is CASSPSTGEFWANVLTF. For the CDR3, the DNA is TGTGCCAGCAGCCCGTCGACAGGGGAATTTTGGGCCAACGTCCTGACTTTC.

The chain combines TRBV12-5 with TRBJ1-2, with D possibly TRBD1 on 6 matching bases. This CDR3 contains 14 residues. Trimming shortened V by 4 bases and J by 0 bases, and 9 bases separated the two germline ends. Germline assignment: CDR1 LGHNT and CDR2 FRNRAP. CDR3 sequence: CASGWGPTNYGYTF. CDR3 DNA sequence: TGTGCTAGTGGTTGGGGGCCTACTAACTATGGCTACACCTTC. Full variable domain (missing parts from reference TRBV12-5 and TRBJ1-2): DARVTQTPRHKVTEMGQEVTMRCQPILGHNTVFWYRQTMMQGLELLAYFRNRAPLDDSGMPKDRFSAEMPDATLATLKIQPSEPRDSAVYFCASGWGPTNYGYTFGSGTRLTVV.

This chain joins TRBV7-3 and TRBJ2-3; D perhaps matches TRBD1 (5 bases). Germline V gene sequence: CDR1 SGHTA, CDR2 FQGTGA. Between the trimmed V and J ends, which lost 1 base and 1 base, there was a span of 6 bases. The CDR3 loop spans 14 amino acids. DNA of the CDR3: TGTGCCAGCAGCTTAATAGGGGGCACAGATACGCAGTATTTT. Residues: CASSLIGGTDTQYF.

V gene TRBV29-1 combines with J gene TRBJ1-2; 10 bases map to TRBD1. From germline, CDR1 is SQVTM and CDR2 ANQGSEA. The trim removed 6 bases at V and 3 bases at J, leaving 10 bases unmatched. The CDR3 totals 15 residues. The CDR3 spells CSVRTDRGLDYGYTF. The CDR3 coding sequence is TGCAGCGTCAGAACAGACAGGGGGCTAGACTATGGCTACACCTTC.

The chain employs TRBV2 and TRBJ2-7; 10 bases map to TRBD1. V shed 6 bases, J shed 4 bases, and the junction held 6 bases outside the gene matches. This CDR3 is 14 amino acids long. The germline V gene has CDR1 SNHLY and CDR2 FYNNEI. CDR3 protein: CASSRTGGTYEQYF. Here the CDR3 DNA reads TGTGCCAGCAGCCGGACAGGGGGTACATACGAGCAGTACTTC. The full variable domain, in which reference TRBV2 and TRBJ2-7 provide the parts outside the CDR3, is EPEVTQTPSHQVTQMGQEVILRCVPISNHLYFYWYRQILGQKVEFLVSFYNNEISEKSEIFDDQFSVERPDGSNFTLKIRSTKLEDSAMYFCASSRTGGTYEQYFGPGTRLTVT.